The 10 T cell receptor beta chains below all came from one sample that was sequenced in a study of CD8+ T cells in alopecia areata. Sequencing used cDNA as its template, made by extracting RNA and reverse transcribing it. Sequencing was performed with immunoSEQ multiplex PCR; in TCRdb, only in-frame clones are kept and a portion is missing. This sample has 100,000 to 130,000 clones, with around 59% found just once. The sequenced material came from CD8+ T cells sorted from blood. The receptors were gathered from a human donor in good health.

In this sample, this clone turned up a few times. The chain recombines TRBV5-6 with TRBJ2-2; D gene uncertain. The germline V gene encodes CDR1 SGHDT and CDR2 YYEEEE. The V gene lost 0 bases and the J gene lost 3 bases, with 6 bases spanning the gap. The CDR3 has 14 residues. CDR3 loop: CASSLGRYTGELFF. The CDR3 DNA is TGTGCCAGCAGCTTGGGCAGGTACACCGGGGAGCTGTTTTTT.

As for this clone: Sequence at one end of the junction differs from germline and may be a read error. The V gene is TRBV14, the J gene TRBJ2-7, with D uncertain. Germline CDR1 SGHDN, CDR2 FVKESK. This CDR3 is built from 12 residues. The CDR3 region is CASSQDGAPNDF. The CDR3 nucleotides read TGTGCCAGCAGCCAAGACGGAGCTCCAAACGACTTC. The variable domain in full, with the rest retrieved from reference TRBV14 and TRBJ2-7, is EAGVTQFPSHSVIEKGQTVTLRCDPISGHDNLYWYRRVMGKEIKFLLHFVKESKQDESGMPNNRFLAERTGGTYSTLKVQPAELEDSGVYFCASSQDGAPNDFGPGTRLTVT.

The rearrangement links TRBV29-1 to TRBJ2-1; D tentatively reads TRBD1 or TRBD2 (6 bases each). Germline V gene lookup returns CDR1 SQVTM and CDR2 ANQGSEA. Trimming took 5 bases from V and 4 from J, leaving 21 bases between them. The CDR3 runs 16 residues. The CDR3 reads CSVPPGALPLYNEQFF. The CDR3 bases are TGCAGCGTTCCCCCGGGGGCGCTTCCACTATACAATGAGCAGTTCTTC.

In DNA, the CDR3 is TGTGCCAGCAGCAAAGCCTGCTACGAGCAGTACTTC. Translated, it gives CASSKACYEQYF. This chain uses TRBV21-1 with TRBJ2-7; the table's D call of TRBD2 was not tested on the DNA. TRBV21-1 is given as a pseudogene. The CDR3 spans 12 residues.

J is TRBJ1-1 and V is TRBV5-6; D is undetermined. CDR3 length equals 13 residues. Looked up from germline, CDR1 is SGHDT and CDR2 is YYEEEE. The ends were cut back, 2 bases at V and 1 base at J, with 6 bases in the middle. CDR3 region: CASSLMGNTEAFF. CDR3 bases: TGTGCCAGCAGCTTAATGGGGAACACTGAAGCTTTCTTT.

V is TRBV5-4 and J is TRBJ2-7, with a weak D call TRBD2 (5 bases). V dropped 6 bases and J dropped 0 bases, with 10 bases sitting between them. There are 13 residues in the CDR3. Germline V gene data show CDR1 as SGHNT and CDR2 as YYREEE (reference sequence). The CDR3: CASTADGSYEQYF. CDR3 coding DNA: TGTGCCAGCACAGCGGACGGCTCCTACGAGCAGTACTTC.

This clone was counted ten times or more. The chain employs TRBV27 and TRBJ1-2, with a weak D call TRBD1 (5 bases). The length of the CDR3 is 13 residues. Germline CDR1 reads MNHEY; CDR2 reads SMNVEV (reference sequence). V lost 3 bases, J lost 3 bases, and 8 bases lay in between. DNA of the CDR3: TGTGCCAGCAGTTTGGGGGGATACTATGGCTACACCTTC. Protein sequence: CASSLGGYYGYTF.

The gene calls are TRBV5-6 and TRBJ1-1; a possible D gene is TRBD1 (5 bases). Trimming pared 5 bases from V and 4 bases from J, leaving 15 bases between. The length of the CDR3 is 14 residues. Germline values: CDR1 SGHDT, CDR2 YYEEEE. In nucleotides, the CDR3 is TGTGCCAGCAGGTTCTTGGGGGAGAGCACTGAAGCTTTCTTT. Translation: CASRFLGESTEAFF.

CDR3 bases: TGTGCCAGCAGCGTAGGGGGCTCCTCCTCCTACGAGCAGTACTTC. Translating it yields CASSVGGSSSYEQYF. The V gene is TRBV9, the J gene TRBJ2-7; a possible D gene is TRBD1 (5 bases). Per the germline V gene, CDR1 is SGDLS and CDR2 is YYNGEE. V was cut by 0 bases and J by 0 bases, with 10 bases left in between. This CDR3 is 15 amino acids long.

V gene TRBV2 combines with J gene TRBJ2-3, with D perhaps matching TRBD1 (6 bases). The CDR3 is made up of 16 amino acids. V dropped 3 bases and J dropped 12 bases, with 25 bases sitting between them. The germline gives CDR1 SNHLY, CDR2 FYNNEI. CDR3: CASSDLTGTSPLTQYF. The DNA for the CDR3 is TGTGCCAGCAGTGACTTAACCGGGACATCACCTTTGACACAGTATTTT.